This TCR beta chain was recovered during a study of blood T cell repertoires in COVID-19. CDR3 length: 14 amino acids. The germline V and J ends were trimmed by 8 bases and 8 bases, with 21 bases remaining between them. The germline gives CDR1 MNHEY, CDR2 SVGAGI. Sequenced by immunoSEQ multiplex PCR; TCRdb stores in-frame clones only, minus some. The sample includes some 300,000 clones, less than 90% seen only once; the top ten take around 13%. This sequence joins TRBV6-5 and TRBJ1-2, with D unclear. Material for sequencing was peripheral blood. This clonotype was obtained from a woman in her 70s with COVID-19, enrolled during active disease. DNA for the CDR3: TGTGCCAGCCGGGAACTAACTCTCTTAGGGGGCTACACCTTC. Its translation is CASRELTLLGGYTF.